Following are 12 T cell receptor beta chains from one sample sequenced in a study of T cell responses to AZD1222 COVID-19 vaccine. Profiling relied on immunoSEQ multiplex PCR, and the TCRdb table lists in-frame clones only, not all of them. Here the sample spans some 150,000 clones, just over 90% being singletons. The starting material was peripheral blood, obtained on day 0 of AZD1222 vaccination. These receptors originate from an adult in good health.

This sequence joins TRBV21-1 and TRBJ1-4. TRBV21-1 is annotated as a pseudogene. The CDR3 covers 14 residues. Here the CDR3 reads CARTPPEANEKLFF. CDR3 bases: TGTGCCAGGACTCCGCCTGAGGCTAATGAAAAACTGTTTTTT.

This chain links TRBV18 with TRBJ1-1; the D gene is possibly TRBD1 (5 bases). V lost 4 bases, J lost 3 bases, and 9 bases lay in between. Germline V lookup: CDR1 KGHSH, CDR2 LQKENI. This CDR3 comprises 13 residues. The CDR3 nucleotides read TGTGCCAGCTCACTAACCAGGGACACTGAAGCTTTCTTT. Translation gives CASSLTRDTEAFF.

The J gene is TRBJ1-1, the V gene TRBV19, with TRBD1 matching 7 bases. Germline lookup yields CDR1 LNHDA and CDR2 SQIVND (reference sequence). Losses at the gene ends were 2 bases for V and 10 bases for J; bases not matched to a gene: 7. This CDR3 comprises 13 residues. CDR3 coding DNA: TGTGCCAGTAGTATATCGACAGGGTTTGCAGCTTTCTTT. Its protein product is CASSISTGFAAFF.

The chain employs TRBV29-1 and TRBJ2-2; 11 nucleotides agree with TRBD2. Losses at the gene ends were 6 bases for V and 4 bases for J; bases not matched to a gene: 10. The CDR3 sequence is 16 residues long. The germline V gene encodes CDR1 SQVTM and CDR2 ANQGSEA. The DNA of the CDR3 is TGCAGCGTCCTCTTCGGGCTAGCGGGGGGCACCGGGGAGCTGTTTTTT. The encoded protein is CSVLFGLAGGTGELFF.

This chain connects TRBV6-2 or TRBV6-3 to TRBJ2-1; 12 positions match TRBD2. CDR3 length: 16 residues. The ends lost 0 bases at V and 7 bases at J; junction bases unmatched: 4. Germline CDR1 reads MNHEY; CDR2 reads SVGEGT. The CDR3 nucleotides are TGTGCCAGCAGTTACTCATCTAGCGGGAGGGGGAATGAGCAGTTCTTC. It yields the protein CASSYSSSGRGNEQFF.

This clone has only one observation. The chain has TRBV20-1 and TRBJ2-2; D is possibly TRBD1 or TRBD2 (5 bases each). V was clipped by 3 bases and J by 3 bases, with 8 bases between them. Germline lookup yields CDR1 DFQATT and CDR2 SNEGSKA (reference sequence). The CDR3 totals 13 residues. CDR3 residues: CSASRGHTGELFF. The CDR3 DNA is TGCAGTGCTAGTAGGGGACACACCGGGGAGCTGTTTTTT.

The V and J genes are TRBV2 and TRBJ1-4; 7 bases line up with TRBD1. Germline CDR1 is SNHLY and CDR2 is FYNNEI. V was pared by 6 bases and J by 8 bases, with 3 bases of the junction left unmatched. The CDR3 runs to 12 residues. For the CDR3, the DNA is TGTGCCAGCAGAGAACAGGGGGAAAAACTGTTTTTT. This sequence encodes CASREQGEKLFF.

The chain employs TRBV7-9 and TRBJ1-1; the D is unclear. Trimming removed 6 bases at V and 2 bases at J, with 10 bases between. The CDR3 runs to 13 residues. Germline CDR1 is SEHNR and CDR2 is FQNEAQ (reference sequence). The CDR3 protein is CASRQQGNTEAFF. The CDR3 DNA reads as TGTGCCAGCAGACAACAAGGTAACACTGAAGCTTTCTTT.

CDR3 bases: TGCGCCAGCAGCTTGGCCCTAGCGGGGACCGGGGAGCTGTTTTTT. Amino acids: CASSLALAGTGELFF. The chain links TRBV5-1 to TRBJ2-2, with 9 bases that match TRBD2. Germline V gene data show CDR1 as SGHRS and CDR2 as YFSETQ. This CDR3 contains 15 residues. V dropped 0 bases and J dropped 5; count of bases not matched to a gene: 2.

V usage is TRBV4-2 and J usage is TRBJ1-2, with 7 bases aligning to TRBD1. Germline V CDR1 and CDR2: LGHNA, YNFKEQ. After removal of 1 base from V and 6 bases from J, the junction contained 5 bases not matched to a gene. The CDR3 has 14 residues. The CDR3: CASSQGLGTDGYTF. The DNA of the CDR3 is TGTGCCAGCAGCCAAGGACTTGGGACAGATGGCTACACCTTC.

The rearrangement links TRBV7-9 to TRBJ1-2; TRBD1 aligns across 7 bases. This CDR3 has 19 amino acids. Germline assignment: CDR1 SEHNR and CDR2 FQNEAQ (reference sequence). Unmatched junction bases numbered 30, after V lost 9 bases and J lost 8 bases. For the CDR3, the DNA is TGTGCCAGTCCACTTATTTCCCCATCGGGGGACAGCGACCTGAGGGGCTACACCTTC. Translated: CASPLISPSGDSDLRGYTF.

The rearrangement links TRBV6-6 to TRBJ2-3; TRBD2 matches at 15 bases. This CDR3 region has 17 residues. Trimming cost V 5 bases and J 3 bases; bases outside gene matches: 6. CDR1 is MNHNY, CDR2 SVGAGI, per germline (reference sequence). The CDR3: CASSPGTSGRTTDTQYF. CDR3 bases: TGTGCCAGCAGTCCCGGGACTAGCGGGAGGACGACAGATACGCAGTATTTT.